Shown below are 2 T cell receptor beta chains from a single sample sequenced in a study of blood T cell repertoires in COVID-19. The data were produced by immunoSEQ multiplex PCR, yet TCRdb's version contains in-frame clones alone and is incomplete. The sample lists 110,000 to 150,000 clones, about four fifths occurring once. Sequenced: peripheral blood. Every receptor here comes from a human donor in a cohort sampled during active COVID-19.

Of note for this clone: This sample also contains other DNA sequences that code for the same CDR3. The chain couples TRBV19 to TRBJ2-5; the D gene is possibly TRBD2 (7 bases). Germline V gene sequence: CDR1 LNHDA, CDR2 SQIVND (reference sequence). The V end lost 6 bases, the J end lost 5 bases, and 13 bases lay between the germline ends. This CDR3 is 13 amino acids long. Written as DNA, the CDR3 is TGTGCCAGTAGCTCGGGGGGCCGGGAGACCCAGTACTTC. Encoded protein: CASSSGGRETQYF.

The chain recombines TRBV12-3 or TRBV12-4 with TRBJ1-1, with D possibly TRBD1 on 5 matching bases. This CDR3 spans 13 amino acids. Deletions cut 7 bases from V and 4 bases from J, with 13 bases between. The CDR3 spells CASTWGGSTEAFF. The CDR3 nucleotides are TGTGCCAGCACCTGGGGGGGGAGCACTGAAGCTTTCTTT.